The rows below give T cell receptor beta chains drawn from one sample of a study of blood T cell repertoires in COVID-19. Some clones are missing from TCRdb's copy, which holds only in-frame ones; the method was immunoSEQ multiplex PCR. The sample consists of some 400,000 clones, around 84% of them appearing once. Input material: peripheral blood. All receptors come from a human donor in a cohort sampled during active COVID-19. The CDR3 runs from the conserved cysteine through the conserved F or W. The D gene is left open where the match is weak. For some rows the clone size is stated as once, few or many, or as a class when expanded; others skip it.

d_call | j_call | v_call | clone_size | cdr3_aa | cdr3_nt
. | TRBJ2-1 | TRBV7-2 | . | CASSLAAGQGYNEQFF | TGTGCCAGCAGCTTAGCGGCGGGGCAAGGATACAATGAGCAGTTCTTC
TRBD1 | TRBJ2-1 | TRBV2 | . | CATKGDRTGEQFF | TGTGCCACCAAGGGAGACCGGACAGGGGAGCAGTTCTTC
. | TRBJ2-3 | TRBV5-5 | . | CASSFEAADTQYF | TGTGCCAGCAGCTTTGAGGCGGCAGATACGCAGTATTTT
TRBD1 | TRBJ1-4 | TRBV5-1 | . | CASSLGAGGVNEKLFF | TGCGCCAGCAGCTTGGGGGCAGGGGGAGTAAACGAAAAACTGTTTTTT
. | TRBJ1-6 | TRBV5-1 | . | CASSLKGDSPLHF | TGCGCCAGCAGCTTGAAGGGGGATTCACCCCTCCACTTT
. | TRBJ1-6 | TRBV21-1 | . | CASSKKRSSQGAWSSYNSPLHF | TGTGCCAGCAGCAAAAAGCGGTCCTCACAGGGGGCATGGAGCTCCTATAATTCACCCCTCCACTTT
. | TRBJ1-2 | TRBV13 | few | CASSQRQAANYGYTF | TGTGCCAGCAGCCAAAGACAGGCCGCTAACTATGGCTACACCTTC
TRBD2 | TRBJ2-3 | TRBV5-8 | . | CASSSGGTSAYTSTDTQYF | TGTGCCAGCAGCTCGGGGGGGACTAGCGCGTATACTAGCACAGATACGCAGTATTTT
. | TRBJ2-3 | TRBV4-1 | . | CASSQLGGTDTQYF | TGCGCCAGCAGCCAATTGGGAGGAACAGATACGCAGTATTTT
TRBD1 | TRBJ2-1 | TRBV7-9 | . | CASSSVPTGNEQFF | TGTGCCAGCAGCTCCGTCCCGACAGGGAATGAGCAGTTCTTC
. | TRBJ2-3 | TRBV29-1 | . | CSVDEADTQYF | TGCAGCGTTGACGAGGCAGATACGCAGTATTTT
. | TRBJ2-3 | TRBV7-2 | . | CASSLEGTHTDTQYF | TGTGCCAGCAGCTTAGAGGGGACTCACACAGATACGCAGTATTTT
. | TRBJ2-3 | TRBV9 | few | CASSVEGSTDTQYF | TGTGCCAGCAGCGTAGAGGGGAGCACAGATACGCAGTATTTT
TRBD2 | TRBJ2-5 | TRBV6-6 | . | CASSPRGGLGETQYF | TGTGCCAGCAGTCCCCGGGGGGGCCTTGGAGAGACCCAGTACTTC
. | TRBJ2-1 | TRBV5-1 | . | CASSLAGRGDNEQFF | TGCGCCAGCAGCTTGGCCGGCAGGGGTGACAATGAGCAGTTCTTC
TRBD1 | TRBJ2-7 | TRBV4-1 | . | CASSRRTGPYEQYF | TGCGCCAGCAGCCGACGGACAGGACCCTACGAGCAGTACTTC
TRBD2 | TRBJ2-1 | TRBV7-6 | . | CASSFSRRLAGGNEQFF | TGTGCCAGCAGCTTCTCCCGGCGACTAGCGGGGGGGAATGAGCAGTTCTTC
TRBD2 | TRBJ2-4 | TRBV4-1 | . | CASSLGLAGGRAKNIQYF | TGCGCCAGCAGCCTTGGGCTAGCGGGAGGTAGGGCCAAAAACATTCAGTACTTC
TRBD1 | TRBJ1-5 | TRBV28 | . | CASSPGGVPNQPQHF | TGTGCCAGCAGTCCAGGGGGTGTCCCCAATCAGCCCCAGCATTTT
. | TRBJ1-2 | TRBV5-6 | . | CASSLDMATYYGYTF | TGTGCCAGCAGCTTAGATATGGCCACCTACTATGGCTACACCTTC
TRBD2 | TRBJ2-5 | TRBV11-2 | . | CASRLAGQETQYF | TGTGCCAGCCGACTAGCGGGTCAAGAGACCCAGTACTTC
. | TRBJ2-3 | TRBV4-1 | . | CASSQVGGANTDTQYF | TGCGCCAGCAGCCAAGTTGGGGGGGCGAACACAGATACGCAGTATTTT
. | TRBJ2-1 | TRBV5-4 | . | CASSLVGQLYNEQFF | TGTGCCAGCAGCTTGGTGGGGCAGTTATACAATGAGCAGTTCTTC
TRBD1 | TRBJ2-4 | TRBV25-1 | . | CASSKDRERNIQYF | TGTGCCAGCAGTAAAGACAGGGAGAGAAACATTCAGTACTTC
. | TRBJ1-2 | TRBV11-1 | . | CASSPTGEPYDDYTF | TGTGCCAGCAGCCCTACAGGCGAGCCGTACGATGACTACACCTTC
TRBD1 | TRBJ1-1 | TRBV2 | . | CASCTGGNTEAFF | TGTGCCAGCTGCACAGGGGGGAACACTGAAGCTTTCTTT
. | TRBJ2-7 | TRBV21-1 | few | CASSKALPGEYF | TGTGCCAGCAGCAAAGCGCTCCCGGGGGAGTACTTC
TRBD2 | TRBJ2-7 | TRBV19 | . | CASGEGAGEAYEQYF | TGTGCCAGTGGAGAAGGGGCGGGGGAGGCCTACGAGCAGTACTTC
TRBD1 | TRBJ1-6 | TRBV28 | . | CASRSGQGHSPLHF | TGTGCCAGCAGGTCGGGACAGGGGCATTCACCCCTCCACTTT
. | TRBJ1-3 | TRBV6-5 | . | CASSYAGSSGNTIYF | TGTGCCAGCAGTTACGCGGGGAGCTCTGGAAACACCATATATTTT
. | TRBJ1-1 | TRBV6-5 | once | CASSYSQARGTEAFF | TGTGCCAGCAGTTACAGTCAGGCCCGGGGCACTGAAGCTTTCTTT
. | TRBJ1-5 | TRBV5-8 | few | CASSVVFVSGGNQPQHF | TGTGCCAGCAGCGTGGTCTTCGTATCCGGGGGGAATCAGCCCCAGCATTTT
. | TRBJ1-1 | TRBV5-4 | . | CASSPDSMNTEAFF | TGTGCCAGCAGCCCGGACAGCATGAACACTGAAGCTTTCTTT
TRBD2 | TRBJ2-7 | TRBV27 | . | CASSKTPGLIYEQYF | TGTGCCAGCTCCAAGACACCGGGACTAATTTACGAGCAGTACTTC
TRBD1 | TRBJ2-5 | TRBV6-5 | . | CASSRDSQETQYF | TGTGCCAGCAGCCGGGACAGCCAAGAGACCCAGTACTTC
TRBD2 | TRBJ2-5 | TRBV11-2 | . | CASRVAGQETQYF | TGTGCCAGCAGGGTAGCGGGGCAAGAGACCCAGTACTTC
. | TRBJ2-2 | TRBV18 | few | CASSQAANEAGELFF | TGTGCCAGCTCACAGGCAGCGAACGAGGCCGGGGAGCTGTTTTTT
. | TRBJ1-5 | TRBV5-1 | . | CASSLEGPNQPQHF | TGCGCCAGCAGCTTGGAGGGGCCCAATCAGCCCCAGCATTTT
. | TRBJ1-3 | TRBV13 | . | CASSLDLRGNTIYF | TGTGCCAGCAGCTTAGACCTGAGAGGAAACACCATATATTTT
. | TRBJ2-5 | TRBV5-1 | . | CASSKEARETQYF | TGCGCCAGCAGCAAGGAGGCCAGGGAGACCCAGTACTTC
. | TRBJ2-7 | TRBV19 | once | CASRLGLGYEQYF | TGTGCCAGTCGTCTCGGACTCGGCTACGAGCAGTACTTC
TRBD1 | TRBJ2-3 | TRBV6-2/TRBV6-3 | once | CASSPRDRAGTDTQYF | TGTGCCAGCAGTCCCCGGGACAGGGCCGGCACAGATACGCAGTATTTT
TRBD2 | TRBJ2-5 | TRBV19 | . | CASSITGTSGAQYF | TGTGCCAGTAGTATAACCGGGACTAGCGGTGCCCAGTACTTC
. | TRBJ1-2 | TRBV7-2 | . | CASSLAVVTVYGYTF | TGTGCCAGCAGCTTAGCGGTGGTGACAGTCTATGGCTACACCTTC
. | TRBJ2-1 | TRBV11-2 | . | CASTKSLDDTPGEQFF | TGTGCCAGCACTAAATCCTTAGACGACACCCCAGGAGAGCAGTTCTTC
TRBD1 | TRBJ1-1 | TRBV7-9 | . | CASSFSGTGEDTEAFF | TGTGCCAGCAGCTTCTCCGGGACAGGGGAGGACACTGAAGCTTTCTTT
. | TRBJ2-4 | TRBV2 | . | CASSPSVAKNIQYF | TGTGCCAGCAGCCCCAGTGTAGCCAAAAACATTCAGTACTTC
. | TRBJ1-2 | TRBV14 | . | CASSQGDTAYYTF | TGTGCCAGCAGCCAAGGGGACACAGCGTACTACACCTTC
TRBD1 | TRBJ1-4 | TRBV6-1 | . | CASSEGTGTGTEKLFF | TGTGCCAGCAGTGAAGGCACCGGGACAGGGACTGAAAAACTGTTTTTT
TRBD1 | TRBJ1-2 | TRBV15 | . | CATSRTGGSYGYTF | TGTGCCACCAGCAGGACAGGGGGCTCCTATGGCTACACCTTC
. | TRBJ1-1 | TRBV11-2 | . | CASSFFSVTMGGSREAFF | TGTGCCAGCAGCTTTTTCTCAGTCACAATGGGTGGGAGTCGAGAAGCTTTCTTT
TRBD2 | TRBJ2-1 | TRBV7-2 | . | CASRGGGGDNEQFF | TGTGCCAGCAGAGGCGGGGGGGGCGACAATGAGCAGTTCTTC
. | TRBJ1-1 | TRBV30 | . | CAWSVQQLNTEAFF | TGTGCCTGGAGTGTACAACAGCTGAACACTGAAGCTTTCTTT